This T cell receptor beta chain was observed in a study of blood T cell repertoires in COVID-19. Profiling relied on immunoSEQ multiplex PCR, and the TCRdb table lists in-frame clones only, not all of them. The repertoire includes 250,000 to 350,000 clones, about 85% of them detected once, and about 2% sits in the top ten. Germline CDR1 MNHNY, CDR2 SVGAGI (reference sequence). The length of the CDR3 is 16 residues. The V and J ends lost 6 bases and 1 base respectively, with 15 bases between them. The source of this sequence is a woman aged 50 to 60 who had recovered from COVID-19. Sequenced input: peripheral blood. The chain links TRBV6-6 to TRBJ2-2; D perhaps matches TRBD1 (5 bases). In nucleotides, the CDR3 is TGTGCCAGCAGACCCGTCCAGGGTGTGAACACCGGGGAGCTGTTTTTT. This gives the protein CASRPVQGVNTGELFF.